These 10 T cell receptor beta chains originate from one sample sequenced in a study of regulatory T cells in long-lasting Graves disease. Both iRepertoire HTBI primers and Arm-PCR of CDR3 regions were used to build the TCR beta libraries. TCRdb re-derived calls from the multiplex PCR reads in MiXCR, one entry per CDR3 protein. The sample records over 200,000 distinct CDR3 sequences, around 19% being singletons. Documented time point: newly diagnosed GD, antithyroid drugs for less than 3 months. Construction of the TCR library relied on RNA isolated from PBMCs. The same specimen was also included in a second study, on T cells in Graves' hyperthyroidism and ophthalmopathy.

The sample in question was peripheral blood mononuclear cells (PBMCs), obtained at new diagnosis, from a patient treated with antithyroid drugs. Receptors were obtained from a woman aged 25 to 39 with Graves disease.

As concerns this clonotype: An end of the junction does not agree with germline; a read error may underlie this. The gene calls are TRBV7-8 and TRBJ2-7, with D possibly TRBD1 on 6 matching bases. The CDR3 is 15 residues long. Germline lookup yields CDR1 SGHVS and CDR2 FQNEAQ. Written as DNA, the CDR3 is TGTACCAGCAGCTTAACTGAGGGACATTCCTACGAGCAGTACTTC. Its protein product is CTSSLTEGHSYEQYF. Supplemented by reference TRBV7-8 and TRBJ2-7, the full variable domain reads GAGVSQSPRYKVAKRGQDVALRCDPISGHVSLFWYQQALGQGPEFLTYFQNEAQLDKSGLPSDRFFAERPEGSVSTLKIQRTQQEDSAVYLCTSSLTEGHSYEQYFGPGTRLTVT.

Concerning this clonotype itself: This is likely an artifact of a read error, given a far larger clone one base away. This sequence joins TRBV2 and TRBJ2-4; possibly TRBD2 for D (5 bases). The CDR3 is 11 residues long. The germline CDR1 and CDR2 sequences are SNHLY and FYNNEI. V was trimmed by 8 bases and J by 13 bases, leaving 15 bases between them. The CDR3 DNA sequence: TGTGCCAGCGCGCCACCGAGAGGGCAGTACTTC. Amino acid sequence: CASAPPRGQYF. The full variable domain, rest sourced from reference TRBV2 and TRBJ2-4, is EPEVTQTPSHQVTQMGQEVILRCVPISNHLYFYWYRQILGQKVEFLVSFYNNEISEKSEIFDDQFSVERPDGSNFTLKIRSTKLEDSAMYFCASAPPRGQYFGAGTRLSVL.

The V call is TRBV7-3, the J call TRBJ2-1; TRBD1 matches at 10 bases. Trimming took 5 bases from V and 5 from J; bases not matched to a gene: 9. Germline lookup yields CDR1 SGHTA and CDR2 FQGTGA. The CDR3 runs to 16 residues. The CDR3 loop is CASSPGPGTGDNEQFF. DNA of the CDR3: TGTGCCAGCAGCCCGGGACCCGGGACAGGGGACAATGAGCAGTTCTTC.

Comments on this clonotype: It differs at one base from a far larger clone, so likely a read error. The chain combines TRBV28 with TRBJ2-3; D ambiguous. The J call could be wrong; TRBJ2-7 is a better fit for the DNA end. Germline-derived CDR1 and CDR2 are MDHEN and SYDVKM. CDR3 length: 14 residues. CDR3 in amino acids: CASSLLATVNEQYF. The CDR3 bases are TGTGCCAGCAGTTTATTGGCCACTGTGAATGAGCAGTACTTC.

This clonotype occurred a few times. V gene TRBV29-1 combines with J gene TRBJ2-7, with a possible D match to TRBD2 (6 bases). This CDR3 region has 14 residues. V lost 4 bases to trimming and J lost 3 bases, with 16 bases between them. CDR1 is SQVTM and CDR2 is ANQGSEA in the germline V gene. In nucleotides, the CDR3 is TGCAGCGTTGTCCAAATAATGGGGGGCTACGAGCAGTACTTC. This sequence encodes CSVVQIMGGYEQYF.

This clonotype showed up many times. This sequence joins TRBV7-8 and TRBJ2-7; 7 bases match TRBD2. CDR3 size: 12 residues. Germline CDR1 and CDR2: SGHVS and FQNEAQ. After removal of 7 bases from V and 7 bases from J, the junction contained 7 bases not matched to a gene. The CDR3 reads CASTSAGVEQYF. The CDR3 DNA reads TGTGCCAGCACATCGGCGGGGGTGGAGCAGTACTTC. Drawing the rest from reference TRBV7-8 and TRBJ2-7, the complete variable domain is GAGVSQSPRYKVAKRGQDVALRCDPISGHVSLFWYQQALGQGPEFLTYFQNEAQLDKSGLPSDRFFAERPEGSVSTLKIQRTQQEDSAVYLCASTSAGVEQYFGPGTRLTVT.

This clonotype occurred many times. This rearrangement joins TRBV12-3 or TRBV12-4 to TRBJ2-1, with 8 nucleotides matching TRBD2. Trimming removed 6 bases from V and 6 bases from J; junction bases left unmatched: 13. The CDR3 covers 16 residues. The CDR3 here is CASSLPGLGDFNEQFF. The CDR3 DNA reads as TGTGCCAGCAGCCTCCCGGGACTAGGGGACTTCAATGAGCAGTTCTTC.

This clonotype was counted ten times or more. This chain links TRBV29-1 with TRBJ1-1; a possible D gene is TRBD1 (6 bases). V shed 7 bases and J shed 3 bases, with 12 bases lying between them. The CDR3 has 12 amino acids. Germline V gives CDR1 SQVTM, CDR2 ANQGSEA. CDR3 nucleotide sequence: TGCAGCGGGGGGAAGGGGGACACTGAAGCTTTCTTT. Its translation is CSGGKGDTEAFF.

This clonotype was detected ten times or more. This chain joins TRBV12-5 and TRBJ1-6; D not certain. The CDR3 sequence is 13 residues long. The V gene lost 5 bases and the J gene lost 0 bases, with 2 bases spanning the gap. CDR1 LGHNT and CDR2 FRNRAP come from the germline V gene. CDR3 protein: CASGLSYNSPLHF. CDR3 nucleotides: TGTGCTAGTGGTCTCTCCTATAATTCACCCCTCCACTTT.

This clonotype was observed a few times. One base away lies a much larger clone, so this may be a sequencing read error. The gene calls are TRBV20-1 and TRBJ2-5; D perhaps matches TRBD1 (5 bases). This CDR3 spans 13 amino acids. The germline V gene encodes CDR1 DFQATT and CDR2 SNEGSKA (reference sequence). V was clipped by 6 bases and J by 5 bases, with 16 bases between them. CDR3 bases: TGCAGTGCCCACAGGTTCGCGCTGGAGACCCAGTACTTC. Translated, it gives CSAHRFALETQYF.